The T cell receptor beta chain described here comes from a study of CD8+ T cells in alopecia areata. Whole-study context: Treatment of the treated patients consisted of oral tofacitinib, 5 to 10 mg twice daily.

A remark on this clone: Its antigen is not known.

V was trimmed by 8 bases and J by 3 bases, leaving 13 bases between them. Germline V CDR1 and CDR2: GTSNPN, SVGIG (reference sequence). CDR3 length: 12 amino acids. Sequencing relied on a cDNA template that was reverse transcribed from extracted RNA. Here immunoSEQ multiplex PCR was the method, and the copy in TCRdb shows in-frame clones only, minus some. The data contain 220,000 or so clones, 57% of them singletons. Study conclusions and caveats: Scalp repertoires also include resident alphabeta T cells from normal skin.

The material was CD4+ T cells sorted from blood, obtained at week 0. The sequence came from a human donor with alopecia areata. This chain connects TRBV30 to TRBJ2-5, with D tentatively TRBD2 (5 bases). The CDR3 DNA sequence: TGTGCCGGCAGAGGGCTTAAAGAGACCCAGTACTTC. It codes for CAGRGLKETQYF.